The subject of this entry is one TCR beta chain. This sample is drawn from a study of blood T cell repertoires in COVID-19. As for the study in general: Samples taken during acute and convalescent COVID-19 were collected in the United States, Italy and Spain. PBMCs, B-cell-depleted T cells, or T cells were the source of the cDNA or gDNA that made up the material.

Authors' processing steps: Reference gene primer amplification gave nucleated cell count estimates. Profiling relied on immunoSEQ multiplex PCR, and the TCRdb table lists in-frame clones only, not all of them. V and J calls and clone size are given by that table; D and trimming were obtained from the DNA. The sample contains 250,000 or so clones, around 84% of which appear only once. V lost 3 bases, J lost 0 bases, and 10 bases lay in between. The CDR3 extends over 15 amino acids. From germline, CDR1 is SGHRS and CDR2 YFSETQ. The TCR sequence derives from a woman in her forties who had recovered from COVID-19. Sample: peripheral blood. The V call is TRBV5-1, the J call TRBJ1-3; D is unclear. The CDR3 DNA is TGCGCCAGCAGCTCGGACGGGAACTCTGGAAACACCATATATTTT. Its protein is CASSSDGNSGNTIYF.